This TCR beta chain is drawn from a study of human T cells and chemical hapten exposure. Individual cDNA molecules received unique molecular identifiers in the library. In the original workflow: There were a median of around 100,000 TCRs per sample, with a range from about 23,224 to 690,600. TCRdb passed the RACE reads through MiXCR, listing each CDR3 protein once. It is TCRdb's table, rather than the study itself, that gives the V and J calls and clone size. The sample holds roughly 120,000 distinct CDR3 sequences, 9.5% to 13% seen once. CDR3 length: 15 amino acids. With 4 bases clipped from V and 5 bases from J, the junction kept 5 bases outside the gene matches. Germline loops: CDR1 SGHAT, CDR2 FQNNGV. Stated time point: patch test 1, 2 weeks after DPC sensitization. Treatment of the sample: therapeutic diphenylcyclopropenone sensitization with weekly scalp DPC. This clonotype was seen only a few times.

The sample here was whole blood, taken in connection with sensitization to the hapten diphenylcyclopropenone (DPC). The source of this sequence is a woman aged 50 to 60 with alopecia areata. Some clones in this sample may be carry-over from other donors' samples. The chain employs TRBV11-2 and TRBJ1-6; TRBD1 agrees at 7 bases. CDR3 residues: CASSSMTGNNSPLHF. For the CDR3, the DNA is TGTGCCAGCAGCTCGATGACAGGGAATAATTCACCCCTCCACTTT.